The rows below give T cell receptor beta chains drawn from one sample of a study of T-cell reconstitution after alpha-beta-depleted transplantation in children. TCRdb fed the PCR reads into MiXCR, producing one record per CDR3 protein. The sample has 600,000 to 700,000 distinct CDR3 sequences; approximately 15% are singletons. The material was PBMCs from the stem cell graft donor, obtained from the stem cell graft. All receptors come from a human donor who donated a stem cell graft to a child with acute myeloid leukemia. Each CDR3 is given with its conserved first and last residue. The D gene is left open where the match is weak. The listing skips clone size in some rows; elsewhere it reads once, few, many or a size class.

15,-,TRBJ2-3,many,TRBV12-3/TRBV12-4,CASSLWGISTDTQYF,TGTGCCAGCAGTTTATGGGGGATTAGCACAGATACGCAGTATTTT
18,-,TRBJ2-2,-,TRBV27,CASSLRVRARSYTGELFF,TGTGCCAGCAGTTTACGCGTCCGGGCTCGTAGTTACACCGGGGAGCTGTTTTTT
14,TRBD2,TRBJ2-3,many,TRBV20-1,CSASYAGGGDTQYF,TGCAGTGCTAGTTACGCGGGGGGTGGAGATACGCAGTATTTT
17,-,TRBJ2-3,-,TRBV19,CATSELGGSIQPDTQYF,TGTGCCACCTCCGAATTAGGAGGTAGCATACAACCAGATACGCAGTATTTT
17,-,TRBJ2-1,many,TRBV20-1,CSARVPYRDGVYNEQFF,TGCAGTGCTAGAGTACCCTACCGGGACGGAGTCTACAATGAGCAGTTCTTC
15,-,TRBJ2-5,many,TRBV10-3,CAISDPDWGQETQYF,TGTGCCATCAGTGACCCGGATTGGGGCCAAGAGACCCAGTACTTC
15,-,TRBJ2-3,-,TRBV20-1,CSARAGARPADTQYF,TGCAGTGCTAGAGCCGGGGCCCGCCCGGCCGATACGCAGTATTTT
13,-,TRBJ1-6,-,TRBV2,CACSEAAYSPLHF,TGTGCCTGCAGTGAGGCGGCGTATTCACCCCTCCACTTT
16,-,TRBJ2-1,-,TRBV3-1,CASSQEYNRALDEQFF,TGTGCCAGCAGCCAAGAGTATAACAGGGCGCTGGATGAGCAGTTCTTC
17,-,TRBJ2-1,-,TRBV6-2/TRBV6-3,CASSFTRTSGRYNEQFF,TGTGCCAGCAGTTTCACACGGACTTCAGGTCGATACAATGAGCAGTTCTTC
12,-,TRBJ2-5,-,TRBV5-1,CASRRDVETQYF,TGCGCCAGCCGCAGGGACGTTGAGACCCAGTACTTC
13,-,TRBJ1-1,-,TRBV12-3/TRBV12-4,CASRRERTTEAFF,TGTGCCAGCAGAAGGGAGCGGACCACTGAAGCTTTCTTT
16,-,TRBJ1-4,-,TRBV20-1,CSARGLGRATNEKLFF,TGCAGTGCTAGAGGCCTTGGGAGGGCAACTAATGAAAAACTGTTTTTT
15,TRBD1,TRBJ1-5,-,TRBV5-8,CASSLRQGLSQPQHF,TGTGCCAGCAGCTTAAGACAGGGACTGAGCCAGCCCCAGCATTTT
15,-,TRBJ2-1,-,TRBV10-3,CAISEGKFSYNEQFF,TGTGCCATCAGTGAAGGGAAGTTCTCCTACAATGAGCAGTTCTTC
13,-,TRBJ1-5,many,TRBV6-5,CASSYGGNQPQHF,TGTGCCAGCAGTTATGGGGGTAATCAGCCCCAGCATTTT
16,-,TRBJ2-3,few,TRBV6-2/TRBV6-3,CASSLAGAPSTDTQYF,TGTGCCAGCAGCCTTGCGGGGGCTCCTAGCACAGATACGCAGTATTTT
16,-,TRBJ1-1,-,TRBV5-5,CASSLVFGREDTEAFF,TGTGCCAGCAGCTTGGTATTCGGCAGGGAGGACACTGAAGCTTTCTTT
15,-,TRBJ1-6,few,TRBV12-3/TRBV12-4,CASRGERDINSPLHF,TGTGCCAGCAGGGGGGAACGGGACATCAATTCACCCCTCCACTTT
12,-,TRBJ2-7,many,TRBV29-1,CSVDGQSNEQYF,TGCAGCGTTGACGGGCAATCTAATGAGCAGTACTTC
17,TRBD1,TRBJ2-3,few,TRBV4-2,CASSQGQGALYTDTQYF,TGTGCCAGCAGCCAAGGGCAGGGGGCCCTCTACACAGATACGCAGTATTTT
13,-,TRBJ1-1,-,TRBV30,CAWTPGRHTEAFF,TGTGCCTGGACACCGGGACGACACACTGAAGCTTTCTTT
13,-,TRBJ1-2,many,TRBV10-3,CAISEPTTSGYTF,TGTGCCATCAGTGAGCCGACCACCTCAGGCTACACCTTC
13,-,TRBJ2-3,few,TRBV7-2,CASSFVTTDTQYF,TGTGCCAGCAGCTTTGTGACCACAGATACGCAGTATTTT
13,-,TRBJ2-7,few,TRBV7-2,CASSFDRSYEQYF,TGTGCCAGCAGCTTTGACCGCTCCTACGAGCAGTACTTC
16,-,TRBJ2-1,-,TRBV7-2,CASSLESTSSYNEQFF,TGTGCCAGCAGCTTAGAATCGACAAGCTCCTACAATGAGCAGTTCTTC
17,-,TRBJ2-3,few,TRBV12-3/TRBV12-4,CASSLTRQVISTDTQYF,TGTGCCAGCAGTTTAACCCGGCAGGTCATTAGCACAGATACGCAGTATTTT
16,-,TRBJ2-1,few,TRBV5-5,CASSYRGGQSYNEQFF,TGTGCCAGCAGCTATCGAGGGGGGCAGAGCTACAATGAGCAGTTCTTC
18,-,TRBJ1-3,-,TRBV15,CATSTLGFRGRSGNTIYF,TGTGCCACCAGCACATTGGGGTTTCGTGGGCGCTCTGGAAACACCATATATTTT
15,-,TRBJ1-2,few,TRBV28,CASSLDGPGGYGYTF,TGTGCCAGCAGCCTCGACGGACCCGGGGGATATGGCTACACCTTC
15,-,TRBJ1-6,many,TRBV27,CASTTSRILDSPLHF,TGTGCCAGCACTACGTCCCGGATTCTAGATTCACCCCTCCACTTT
14,-,TRBJ1-4,-,TRBV7-9,CASSFIGGNEKLFF,TGTGCCAGCAGCTTCATAGGAGGCAATGAAAAACTGTTTTTT
16,-,TRBJ1-3,-,TRBV7-2,CASSLSGGVSGNTIYF,TGTGCCAGCAGCTTATCGGGAGGAGTCTCTGGAAACACCATATATTTT
15,-,TRBJ1-4,-,TRBV6-2/TRBV6-3,CASSWSGSTNEKLFF,TGTGCCAGCAGTTGGAGCGGATCAACTAATGAAAAACTGTTTTTT
14,-,TRBJ2-3,many,TRBV20-1,CSAPGAWGTDTQYF,TGCAGTGCTCCCGGCGCGTGGGGCACAGATACGCAGTATTTT
14,-,TRBJ2-3,many,TRBV20-1,CSAEQGRRTDTQYF,TGCAGTGCCGAACAGGGGAGGCGCACAGATACGCAGTATTTT
13,-,TRBJ1-1,-,TRBV10-3,CAISEGGGSEAFF,TGTGCCATCAGTGAGGGAGGTGGGTCTGAAGCTTTCTTT
14,-,TRBJ1-5,few,TRBV12-3/TRBV12-4,CASMAAVGGQPQHF,TGTGCCAGCATGGCCGCGGTTGGCGGTCAGCCCCAGCATTTT
10,-,TRBJ2-3,many,TRBV20-1,CSDRPDTQYF,TGCAGTGATCGTCCAGATACGCAGTATTTT
14,-,TRBJ1-2,many,TRBV13,CASSLEDTGYGYTF,TGTGCCAGCAGCTTAGAAGACACTGGCTATGGCTACACCTTC
13,-,TRBJ2-1,few,TRBV27,CASAFTPRYEQFF,TGTGCCAGCGCGTTCACACCCAGGTATGAGCAGTTCTTC
13,-,TRBJ2-1,many,TRBV20-1,CSARGEGANEQFF,TGCAGTGCTAGGGGAGAAGGGGCCAATGAGCAGTTCTTC
13,-,TRBJ2-5,many,TRBV20-1,CSASTTGFETQYF,TGCAGTGCCTCCACCACAGGGTTCGAGACCCAGTACTTC
14,-,TRBJ2-2,many,TRBV5-5,CASSSQGWTGELFF,TGTGCCAGCAGCTCACAGGGATGGACCGGGGAGCTGTTTTTT
12,-,TRBJ1-6,many,TRBV4-2,CASSLDGRPLHF,TGTGCCAGCAGCCTCGACGGGCGACCCCTCCACTTT
14,-,TRBJ1-2,few,TRBV4-3,CASSHARSSYRYTF,TGCGCCAGCAGCCATGCCAGGAGCAGCTATCGCTACACCTTC
16,TRBD2,TRBJ2-1,few,TRBV7-3,CASSLTGLAGFNEQFF,TGTGCCAGCAGCTTAACGGGACTAGCGGGGTTCAATGAGCAGTTCTTC